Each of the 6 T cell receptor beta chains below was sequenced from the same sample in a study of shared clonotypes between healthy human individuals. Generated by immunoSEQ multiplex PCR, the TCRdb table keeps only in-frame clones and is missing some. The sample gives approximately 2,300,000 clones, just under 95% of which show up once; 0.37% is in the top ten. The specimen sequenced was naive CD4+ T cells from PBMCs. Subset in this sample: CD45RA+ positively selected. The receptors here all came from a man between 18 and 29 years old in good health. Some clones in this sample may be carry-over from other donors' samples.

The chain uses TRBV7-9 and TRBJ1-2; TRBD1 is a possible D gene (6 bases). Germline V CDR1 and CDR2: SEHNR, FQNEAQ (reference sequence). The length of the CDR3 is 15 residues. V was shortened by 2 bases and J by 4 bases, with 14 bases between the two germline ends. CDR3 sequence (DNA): TGTGCCAGCAGCTTAATGGCAGGGGAGGGCTATGGCTACACCTTC. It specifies CASSLMAGEGYGYTF.

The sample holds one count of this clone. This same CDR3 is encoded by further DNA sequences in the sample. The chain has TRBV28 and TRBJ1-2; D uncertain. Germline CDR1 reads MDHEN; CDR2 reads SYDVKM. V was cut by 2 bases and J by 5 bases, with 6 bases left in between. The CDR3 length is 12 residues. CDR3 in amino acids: CASSLARYGYTF. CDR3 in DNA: TGTGCCAGCAGTTTAGCCCGATATGGCTACACCTTC.

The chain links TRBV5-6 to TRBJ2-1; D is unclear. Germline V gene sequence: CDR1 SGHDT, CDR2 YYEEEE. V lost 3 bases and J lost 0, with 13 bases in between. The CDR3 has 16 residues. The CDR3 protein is CASSWQTTSSYNEQFF. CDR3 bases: TGTGCCAGCAGCTGGCAAACCACCAGCTCCTACAATGAGCAGTTCTTC. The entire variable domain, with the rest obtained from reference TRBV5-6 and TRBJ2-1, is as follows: DAGVTQSPTHLIKTRGQQVTLRCSPKSGHDTVSWYQQALGQGPQFIFQYYEEEERQRGNFPDRFSGHQFPNYSSELNVNALLLGDSALYLCASSWQTTSSYNEQFFGPGTRLTVL.

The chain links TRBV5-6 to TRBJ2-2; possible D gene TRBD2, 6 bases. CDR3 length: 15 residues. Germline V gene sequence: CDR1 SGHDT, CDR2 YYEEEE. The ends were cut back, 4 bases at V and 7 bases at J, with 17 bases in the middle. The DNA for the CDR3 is TGTGCCAGCAGCCCCTTCGCGGGAACGGACGGGGAGCTGTTTTTT. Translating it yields CASSPFAGTDGELFF.

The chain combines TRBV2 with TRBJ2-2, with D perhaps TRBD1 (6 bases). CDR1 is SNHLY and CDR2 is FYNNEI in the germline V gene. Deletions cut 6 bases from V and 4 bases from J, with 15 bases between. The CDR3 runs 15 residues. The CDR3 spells CASRWDKIFTGELFF. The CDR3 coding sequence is TGTGCCAGCAGATGGGACAAGATTTTCACCGGGGAGCTGTTTTTT.

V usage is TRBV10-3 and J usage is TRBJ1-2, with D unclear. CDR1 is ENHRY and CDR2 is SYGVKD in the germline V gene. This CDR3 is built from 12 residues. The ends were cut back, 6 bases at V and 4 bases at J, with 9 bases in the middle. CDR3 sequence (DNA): TGTGCCATCAGCGAGATTCCCTATGGCTACACCTTC. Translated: CAISEIPYGYTF.